This section outlines one TCR beta chain sequence together with its context. What this receptor recognizes is not known. No per-base quality is available; no much larger clone lies one base away. The data originate from a study of shared clonotypes between healthy human individuals (dated by TCRdb to the early 2020s). For the study in its entirety: The cohort comprised two women and a few men aged 18 to 49 years. Blood TCR repertoires of about 5 healthy adults were deeply sequenced to estimate repertoire size and the extent of clonotype sharing between individuals. Libraries were prepared and TCR repertoires were sequenced by different laboratories using diverse techniques, in order to increase sequencing depth and limit assay-specific biases. Per donor, three plates each were used for CD4 naive and CD4 memory, two for CD8 naive, and one for CD8 memory. Per donor, leukapheresis produced somewhere between about 0.85 and 9.5 billion PBMCs. The research as a whole found: Sampling was limited to blood, and TCR repertoires in tissue likely differ from TCR repertoires in blood. Based on pairwise subsampling, the degree of clonotype sharing among donors was expected to be affected by sequencing depth. Compared with non-shared clonotypes, the clonotypes found in all four sorted-subset donors had higher generation probabilities. The genetic and exposure-history diversity represented was limited by the small number of donors. Even with the large sequencing depth, rarefaction of the sorted-subset datasets indicated that sequencing was incomplete. Naive subsets generally had larger estimated clonotype richness than memory subsets did. Sharing across several donors was observed for roughly 5% of naive CD4, over 3% of naive CD8, about 2.5% of memory CD4, and about 0.4% of memory CD8 clonotypes.

TCR CDR3 regions were amplified from genomic DNA by multiplex PCR using the deep immunoSEQ assay. Extracted genomic DNA from each cell subset was distributed evenly across all wells of several immunoSEQ 96-well plates, and each plate was treated as a replicate. For sorted subsets, about 200 ng genomic DNA, equal to about 30,000 T cell genomes, was loaded into each replicate PCR. Purified libraries were quantified with a Qubit 3.0 fluorometer, sized on a Bioanalyzer 2100, and re-quantified with the KAPA Library Quantification kit. A separate single-read 150-cycle Illumina NextSeq 550 flow cell was used to sequence each immunoSEQ 96-well plate. Per the authors' processing: Because the immunoSEQ output held only junctional sequences and lacked quality scores, the filtering could not match the filtering applied to full-length reads. Sequences were annotated with PyIR, a Python wrapper for IgBLAST v1.9, using IMGT germline references to assign V/J genes and CDR3. Reads with weak V/J assignments (E-value above 1e-6), missing CDR3, stop codons, out-of-frame junctions, or ambiguous translated residues were removed. V3J clonotypes were defined by identical inferred V gene, J gene, and CDR3 amino acid sequence. Percentage overlap between repertoires was computed as shared unique clonotypes divided by the size of the smaller repertoire. Richness of each repertoire was evaluated using RTK rarefaction, the Chao1 estimator, and Recon v2.1 estimates of unobserved clonotypes. Generation probabilities for all TCRbeta clonotypes obtained by the gDNA method from several donors were computed using OLGA. The clones in this table, taken by TCRdb from immuneACCESS, are in-frame only. Not every clone is retained; where verified, under half of the shortfall comes from an unresolved V gene, and the cause of the rest is unknown. V, J and clone size reflect that table, while D and trimming were determined from the DNA. The sample table lists over 1.4 million clones, over 95% of them with a count of one. The leading ten clones occupy roughly 1.1% of the sample.

From the germline V gene (reference sequence), CDR1 is SEHNR and CDR2 is FQNEAQ. From cysteine to phenylalanine, the CDR3 is 14 amino acids long. Of the read, only the CDR3 DNA is kept; its 42 bases are in frame from base 1. Deletion took 5 bases off V and 9 bases off J, with a span of 17 bases between the germline ends. Healthy HIV-negative adults with no recently reported acute infections or vaccinations were included as donors. Every donor was a Caucasian adult living in Nashville, Tennessee, USA. Magnetic negative selection was used to enrich CD4+ T cells, after which naive cells were positively selected on CD45RA and the negative fraction became the memory subset. After blood collection by leukapheresis, PBMCs were isolated using Ficoll-Histopaque density gradient centrifugation and then cryopreserved in the vapor phase of liquid nitrogen. Analytical flow cytometry was used to check the purity and quantity of every magnetically sorted T cell population. From each sorted fraction, genomic DNA was isolated and quantified by UV absorbance on a Nanodrop 2000c.

This TCR came from a man in his thirties or forties in good health. The sequenced sample was naive CD4+ T cells sorted from blood. This specimen's cell subset or site label, interpreted: CD45RA+ positively selected. Recombination linked TRBV7-9 to TRBJ1-5; TRBD1 is a weak D gene call, 6 bases matching. The encoded CDR3 is CASSPGTLEGPQHF. Read as DNA, the sequence is TGTGCCAGCAGCCCAGGGACACTTGAAGGGCCCCAGCATTTT.